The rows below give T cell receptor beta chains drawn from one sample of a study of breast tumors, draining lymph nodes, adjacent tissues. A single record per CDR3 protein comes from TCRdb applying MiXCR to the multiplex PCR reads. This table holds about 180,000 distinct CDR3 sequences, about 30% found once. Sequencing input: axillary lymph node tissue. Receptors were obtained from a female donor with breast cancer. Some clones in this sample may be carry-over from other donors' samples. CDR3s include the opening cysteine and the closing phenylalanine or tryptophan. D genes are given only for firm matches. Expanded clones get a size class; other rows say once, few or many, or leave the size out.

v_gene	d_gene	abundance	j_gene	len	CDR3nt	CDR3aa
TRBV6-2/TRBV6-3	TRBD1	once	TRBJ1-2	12	TGTGCCAGCCTGGGACAGGCTAATGGCTACACCTTC	CASLGQANGYTF
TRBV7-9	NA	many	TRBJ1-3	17	TGTGCCAGCAGCTTAGCGGGGGGGCCGAGCTCTGGAAACACCATATATTTT	CASSLAGGPSSGNTIYF
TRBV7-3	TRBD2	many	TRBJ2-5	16	TGTGCCAGCAGCCAAGGACTAGCGAGAGCTGGGGAGACCCAGTACTTC	CASSQGLARAGETQYF
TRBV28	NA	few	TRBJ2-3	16	TGTGCCAGCATCCCTCACTCGGCTAGCAGCTCAGATACGCAGTATTTT	CASIPHSASSSDTQYF
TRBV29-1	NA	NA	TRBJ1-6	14	TGCAGCGTGGCCCGGGACTGGGGCGGCTCACCCCTCCACTTT	CSVARDWGGSPLHF
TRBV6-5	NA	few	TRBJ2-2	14	TGTGCCAGCACTCCCGAGCCGAACACCGGGGAGCTGTTTTTT	CASTPEPNTGELFF
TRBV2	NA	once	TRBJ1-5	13	TGTGCCAGCAGTGGACTCGGAGGCGGGCCCCGGGCGTTT	CASSGLGGGPRAF
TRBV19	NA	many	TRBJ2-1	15	TGTGCCAGTAGTTCCAGCGGGCGGTCCTACAATGAGCAGTTCTTC	CASSSSGRSYNEQFF
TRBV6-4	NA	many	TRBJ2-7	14	TGTGCCAGCAGTGACACCCCTAGCTCCTACGAGCAGTACTTC	CASSDTPSSYEQYF
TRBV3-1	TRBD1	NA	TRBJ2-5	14	TGTGCCAGCAGCGCCGGGACAGGGGGCGAGACCCAGTACTTC	CASSAGTGGETQYF
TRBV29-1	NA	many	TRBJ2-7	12	TGCAGCGTTGTGAACACCATCTACGAGCAGTACTTC	CSVVNTIYEQYF
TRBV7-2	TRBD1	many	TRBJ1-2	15	TGTGCCAGCAGCGCCCACACTTCGGGACAGGGCGGCTACACCTTC	CASSAHTSGQGGYTF
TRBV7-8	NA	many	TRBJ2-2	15	TGTGCCAGCAGCTTAGCAGGACTAATCACCGGGGAGCTGTTTTTT	CASSLAGLITGELFF
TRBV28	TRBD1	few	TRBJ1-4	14	TGTGCCAGCACCCTGGGACAGGGAAGGGAAAAACTGTTTTTT	CASTLGQGREKLFF
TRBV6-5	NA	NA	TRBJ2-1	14	TGTGCCAGCAGACCCCGGGACACCTACAATGAGCAGTTCTTC	CASRPRDTYNEQFF
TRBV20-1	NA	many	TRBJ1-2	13	TGCAGTGCTAGAGATGGCAGAAACTATGGCTACACCTTC	CSARDGRNYGYTF
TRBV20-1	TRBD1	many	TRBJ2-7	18	TGCAGTGCTAGAGATCATCGGGACAGGGGTAGTAGTTGGTACGAGCAGTACTTC	CSARDHRDRGSSWYEQYF
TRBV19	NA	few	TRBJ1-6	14	TGTGCCAGTAGTAGGGTGGGGAACGGTTCACCCCTCCACTTT	CASSRVGNGSPLHF
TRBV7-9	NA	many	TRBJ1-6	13	TGTGCCAGCAGCTTATCAGGGGATTCACCCCTCCACTTT	CASSLSGDSPLHF
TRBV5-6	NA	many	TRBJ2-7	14	TGTGCCAGCAGCCCCGGCCTAATAGCTTACGAGCAGTACTTC	CASSPGLIAYEQYF
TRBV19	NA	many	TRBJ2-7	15	TGTGCCAGTAGTATGGGGCAGATAGGCTTCTACGAGCAGTACTTC	CASSMGQIGFYEQYF
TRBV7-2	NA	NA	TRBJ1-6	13	TGTGCCAGCAGCACAACGGGCAGGGGAGAGCCCCACTTT	CASSTTGRGEPHF
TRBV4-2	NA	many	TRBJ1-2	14	TGTGCCAGCAGCCTAAGAGGCCGGGGGCCCCCATTAGCCTTC	CASSLRGRGPPLAF
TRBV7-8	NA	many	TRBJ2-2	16	TGTGCCAGCAGCTTAGAATTGGCGGGCCCAACCGGGGAGCTGTTTTTT	CASSLELAGPTGELFF
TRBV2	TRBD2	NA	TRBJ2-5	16	TGTGCCAGCAGTGCCCGACGGATCGCGGGAGAAGAGATCCAGTACTTC	CASSARRIAGEEIQYF
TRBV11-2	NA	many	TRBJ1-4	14	TGTGCCAGCAGCCCCCGGCTGCTGAATGAAAAACTGTTTTTT	CASSPRLLNEKLFF
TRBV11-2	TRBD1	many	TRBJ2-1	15	TGTGCCAGCAGCTCCAGGACAGGGTCGGGCAATGAGCAGTTCTTC	CASSSRTGSGNEQFF
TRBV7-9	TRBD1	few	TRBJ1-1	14	TGTGCCAGCAGGCGGACAGGGGAGAACACTGAAGCTTTCTTT	CASRRTGENTEAFF
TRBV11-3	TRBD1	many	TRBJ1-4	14	TGTGCCAGCAGCTTTGACAGGGGCGATGAAAAACTGTTTTTT	CASSFDRGDEKLFF
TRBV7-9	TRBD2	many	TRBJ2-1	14	TGTGCCAGCAGCAAGAGCGGGACTTACAATGAGCAGTTCTTC	CASSKSGTYNEQFF
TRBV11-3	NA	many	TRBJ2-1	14	TGTGCCAGCAGGCCCGACAGGAGCTACAATGAGCAGTTCTTC	CASRPDRSYNEQFF
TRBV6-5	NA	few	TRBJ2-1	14	TGTGCCAGCAGCCCCGACGGGGCCTCCAATGAGCAGTTCTTC	CASSPDGASNEQFF
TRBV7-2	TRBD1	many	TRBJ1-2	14	TGTGCCAGCAGCCCGCGACAGGGTGCTGGGGACTACACCTTC	CASSPRQGAGDYTF
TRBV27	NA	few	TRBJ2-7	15	TGTGCCAGCAGTCCCTTGACAGGTTACGAGGACGAGCAGTACTTC	CASSPLTGYEDEQYF
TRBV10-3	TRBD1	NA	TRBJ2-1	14	TGTGCCATCAGCCAGGACAGGGGCTTCAATGAGCAGTTCTTC	CAISQDRGFNEQFF
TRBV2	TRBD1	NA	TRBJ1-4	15	TGTGCCAGCAGTGAAGGGACAGGGGGCAATGAAAAACTGTTTTTT	CASSEGTGGNEKLFF
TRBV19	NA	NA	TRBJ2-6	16	TGTGCCAGTAGTAGGGTGGGGGCAACAGGGGCCAACGTCCTGACTTTC	CASSRVGATGANVLTF
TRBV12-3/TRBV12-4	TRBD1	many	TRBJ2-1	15	TGTGCCAGCAGTCTCTCGGGACAGAATTACAATGAGCAGTTCTTC	CASSLSGQNYNEQFF
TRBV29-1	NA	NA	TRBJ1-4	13	TGCAGTGTAGGGACGGGCGGTAATGAAAAACTGTTTTTT	CSVGTGGNEKLFF
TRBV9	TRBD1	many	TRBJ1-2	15	TGTGCCAGCAGCTCAGGACAGGGGGTTAACTATGGCTACACCTTC	CASSSGQGVNYGYTF
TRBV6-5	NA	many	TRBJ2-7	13	TGTGCCAGCTCGGCGGTAAGCTCCTACGAGCAGTACTTC	CASSAVSSYEQYF
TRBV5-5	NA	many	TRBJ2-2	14	TGTGCCAGCAGCCTCTCACATAACACCGGGGAGCTGTTTTTT	CASSLSHNTGELFF
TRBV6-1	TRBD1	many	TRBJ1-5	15	TGTGCCAGCAGTGAGATGGGACAGGGCAATCAGCCCCAGCATTTT	CASSEMGQGNQPQHF
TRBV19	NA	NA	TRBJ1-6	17	TGTGCCAGTAGTAGGGTGGGTTCGAGCTCCTATAATTCACCCCTCCACTTT	CASSRVGSSSYNSPLHF
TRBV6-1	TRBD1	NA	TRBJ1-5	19	TGTGCCAGCAGTGAAAGGCTGGGGGCAGGGGGCGCGAGCAATCAGCCCCAGCATTTT	CASSERLGAGGASNQPQHF
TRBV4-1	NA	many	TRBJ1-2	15	TGCGCCAGCAGCTGGCGGGACGTCCCAGACTATGGCTACACCTTC	CASSWRDVPDYGYTF
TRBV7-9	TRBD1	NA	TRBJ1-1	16	TGTGCCAGCAGCTTTTCGCCGGGGACAGGCAACACTGAAGCTTTCTTT	CASSFSPGTGNTEAFF
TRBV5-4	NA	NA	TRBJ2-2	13	TGTGCCAGCAGCCTTGAAGTCACCGGGGAGCTGTTTTTT	CASSLEVTGELFF
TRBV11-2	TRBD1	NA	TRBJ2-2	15	TGTGCCAGCAGCCATGGGACAGGAGCCACCGGGAAGCTGTTTTTT	CASSHGTGATGKLFF
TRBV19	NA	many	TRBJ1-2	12	TGTGCCAGTAGTGATCAGGGAACTGGTTACACCTTC	CASSDQGTGYTF
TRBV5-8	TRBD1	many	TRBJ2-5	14	TGTGCCAGCAGCCAACAGGGGGCGAGGGAGACCCAGTACTTC	CASSQQGARETQYF
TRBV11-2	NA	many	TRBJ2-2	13	TGTGCCAGCAGCTTGGATTTTACCGGGGAGCTGTTTTTT	CASSLDFTGELFF
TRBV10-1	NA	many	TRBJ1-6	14	TGCGCCAGCACCGGAGAGGGAAGGAATTCACCCCTCCACTTT	CASTGEGRNSPLHF
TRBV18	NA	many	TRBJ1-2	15	TGTGCCAGCTCACCACCAAGGGAAATGAACTATGGCTACACCTTC	CASSPPREMNYGYTF
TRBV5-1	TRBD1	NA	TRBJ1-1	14	TGCGCCAGCAGCTTGGTGGGGACAGGGGATGAAGCTTTCTTT	CASSLVGTGDEAFF
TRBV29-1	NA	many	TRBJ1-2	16	TGCAGCGTTGAAGTGGCGGGGGGGACGGGGAGATCTGGCTACACCTTC	CSVEVAGGTGRSGYTF
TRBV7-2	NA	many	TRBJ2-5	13	TGTGCCAGCAGCGGAGCATGGGGAGAGACCCAGTACTTC	CASSGAWGETQYF
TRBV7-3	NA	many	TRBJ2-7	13	TGTGCCAGCAGCTTGGACAGAGGGAGAGAGCAGTACTTC	CASSLDRGREQYF
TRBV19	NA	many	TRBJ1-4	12	TGTGCCACGGGACAAAGAAGAGAAAAACTGTTTTTT	CATGQRREKLFF
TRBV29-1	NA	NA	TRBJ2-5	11	TGCAGCTTTGATAGTCGAAAGACCCAGTACTTC	CSFDSRKTQYF